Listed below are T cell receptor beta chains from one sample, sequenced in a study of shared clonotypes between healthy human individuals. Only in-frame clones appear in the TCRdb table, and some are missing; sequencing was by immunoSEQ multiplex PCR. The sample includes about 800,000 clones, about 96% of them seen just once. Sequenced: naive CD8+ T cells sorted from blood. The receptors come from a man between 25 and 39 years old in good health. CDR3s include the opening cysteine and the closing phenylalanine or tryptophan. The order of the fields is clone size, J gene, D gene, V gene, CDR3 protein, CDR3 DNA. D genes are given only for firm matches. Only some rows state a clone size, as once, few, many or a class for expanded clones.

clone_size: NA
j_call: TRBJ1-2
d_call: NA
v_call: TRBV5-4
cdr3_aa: CASSLAGQLSYGYTF
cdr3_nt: TGTGCCAGCAGCTTGGCGGGACAACTCTCCTATGGCTACACCTTC

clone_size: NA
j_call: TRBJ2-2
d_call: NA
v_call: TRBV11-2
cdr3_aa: CASSPGDLTGELFF
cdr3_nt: TGTGCCAGCAGCCCCGGGGACCTCACCGGGGAGCTGTTTTTT

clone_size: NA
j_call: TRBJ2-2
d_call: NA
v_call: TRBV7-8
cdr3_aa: CASSGKRAATGELFF
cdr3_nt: TGTGCCAGCAGCGGGAAGAGAGCAGCCACCGGGGAGCTGTTTTTT

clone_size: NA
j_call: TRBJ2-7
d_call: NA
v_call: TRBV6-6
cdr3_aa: CASQGYEQYF
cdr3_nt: TGTGCCAGCCAGGGTTACGAGCAGTACTTC

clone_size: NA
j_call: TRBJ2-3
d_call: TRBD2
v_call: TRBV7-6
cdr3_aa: CASSNKREGSDTQYF
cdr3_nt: TGTGCCAGCAGCAATAAGCGGGAGGGGTCAGATACGCAGTATTTT

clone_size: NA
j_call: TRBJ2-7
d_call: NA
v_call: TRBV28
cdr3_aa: CASREGSYEQYF
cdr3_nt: TGTGCCAGCAGGGAGGGGTCCTACGAGCAGTACTTC

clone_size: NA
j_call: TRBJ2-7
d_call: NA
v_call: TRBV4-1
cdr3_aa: CASSQDEAGYEQYF
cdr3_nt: TGCGCCAGCAGCCAAGATGAAGCGGGCTACGAGCAGTACTTC

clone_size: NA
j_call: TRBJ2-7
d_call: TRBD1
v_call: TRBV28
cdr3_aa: CASSTGTATYEQYF
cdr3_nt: TGTGCCAGCAGTACGGGGACAGCCACCTACGAGCAGTACTTC

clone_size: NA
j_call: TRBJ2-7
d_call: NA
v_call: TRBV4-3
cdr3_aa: CASSQDRDVPGGEQYF
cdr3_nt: TGCGCCAGCAGCCAAGATAGGGACGTGCCCGGTGGGGAGCAGTACTTC

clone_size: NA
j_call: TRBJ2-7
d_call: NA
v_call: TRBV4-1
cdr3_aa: CASSQDAGRYYEQYF
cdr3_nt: TGCGCCAGCAGCCAAGATGCGGGCAGGTACTACGAGCAGTACTTC

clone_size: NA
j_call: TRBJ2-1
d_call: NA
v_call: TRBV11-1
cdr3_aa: CASSLARYEVEQFF
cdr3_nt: TGTGCCAGCAGCTTAGCGAGGTACGAGGTTGAGCAGTTCTTC

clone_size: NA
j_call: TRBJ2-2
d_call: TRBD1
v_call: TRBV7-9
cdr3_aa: CASSFAGGQGAGELFF
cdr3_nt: TGTGCCAGCAGCTTCGCCGGGGGACAGGGGGCCGGGGAGCTGTTTTTT

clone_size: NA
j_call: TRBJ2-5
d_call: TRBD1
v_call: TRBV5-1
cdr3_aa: CASGFGTEEETQYF
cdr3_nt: TGCGCCAGCGGATTCGGGACAGAAGAAGAGACCCAGTACTTC

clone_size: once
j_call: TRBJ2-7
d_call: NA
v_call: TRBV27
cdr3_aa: CASSSRPGEQYF
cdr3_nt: TGTGCCAGCAGTTCTCGTCCCGGCGAGCAGTACTTC

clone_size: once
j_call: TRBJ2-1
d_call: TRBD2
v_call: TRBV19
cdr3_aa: CASSIVLAAYNEQFF
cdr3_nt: TGTGCCAGTAGTATAGTACTAGCGGCTTACAATGAGCAGTTCTTC

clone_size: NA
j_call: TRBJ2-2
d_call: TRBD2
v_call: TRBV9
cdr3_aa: CASSVVKGLAGAGELFF
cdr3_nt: TGTGCCAGCAGCGTAGTAAAAGGGCTAGCGGGGGCCGGGGAGCTGTTTTTT

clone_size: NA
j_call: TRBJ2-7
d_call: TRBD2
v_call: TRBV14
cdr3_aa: CASSPAPFSGRADYEQYF
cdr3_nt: TGTGCCAGCAGCCCGGCTCCCTTTAGCGGGAGGGCCGACTACGAGCAGTACTTC

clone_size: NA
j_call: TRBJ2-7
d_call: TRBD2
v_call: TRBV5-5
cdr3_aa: CASSLLSGRMAYEQYF
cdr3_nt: TGTGCCAGCAGCTTGTTAAGCGGGAGGATGGCCTACGAGCAGTACTTC

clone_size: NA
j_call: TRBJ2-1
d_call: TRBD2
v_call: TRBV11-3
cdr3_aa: CASSEGLAGGGEQFF
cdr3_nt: TGTGCCAGCAGCGAGGGACTAGCGGGAGGAGGTGAGCAGTTCTTC

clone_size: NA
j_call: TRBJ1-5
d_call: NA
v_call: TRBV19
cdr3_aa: CASSSGLGLEYQPQHF
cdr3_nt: TGTGCCAGTAGTAGTGGCCTGGGTCTAGAATATCAGCCCCAGCATTTT

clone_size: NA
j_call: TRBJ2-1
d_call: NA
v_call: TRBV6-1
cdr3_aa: CASRAGTAIYNEQFF
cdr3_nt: TGTGCCAGCAGGGCGGGGACGGCCATCTACAATGAGCAGTTCTTC

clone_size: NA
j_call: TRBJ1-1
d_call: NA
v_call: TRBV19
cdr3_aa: CASSMLPGISVNTEAFF
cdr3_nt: TGTGCCAGTAGTATGCTTCCGGGGATCTCCGTGAACACTGAAGCTTTCTTT

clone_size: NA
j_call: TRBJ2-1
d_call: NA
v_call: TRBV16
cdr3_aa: CASSLWDRYNEQFF
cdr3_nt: TGTGCCAGCAGCCTGTGGGACCGCTACAATGAGCAGTTCTTC

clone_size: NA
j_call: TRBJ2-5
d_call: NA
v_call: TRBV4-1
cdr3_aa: CASSQERAGLQETQYF
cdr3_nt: TGCGCCAGCAGCCAAGAACGGGCGGGGTTACAAGAGACCCAGTACTTC

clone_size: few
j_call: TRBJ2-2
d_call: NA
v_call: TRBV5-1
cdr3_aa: CASSLGGEWNTGELFF
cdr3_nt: TGCGCCAGCAGCTTGGGGGGAGAGTGGAACACCGGGGAGCTGTTTTTT

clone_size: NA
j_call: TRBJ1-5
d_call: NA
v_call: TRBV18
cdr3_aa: CASSPRRSLSNQPQHF
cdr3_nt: TGTGCCAGCTCACCAAGGAGAAGTCTTAGCAATCAGCCCCAGCATTTT

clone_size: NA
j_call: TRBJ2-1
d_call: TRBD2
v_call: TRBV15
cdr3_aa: CATSKRELGNEQFF
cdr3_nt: TGTGCCACCAGCAAGCGGGAGTTAGGAAATGAGCAGTTCTTC

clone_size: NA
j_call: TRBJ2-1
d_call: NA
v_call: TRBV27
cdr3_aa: CASSLTGPHNEQFF
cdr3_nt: TGTGCCAGCAGTTTAACCGGCCCCCACAATGAGCAGTTCTTC

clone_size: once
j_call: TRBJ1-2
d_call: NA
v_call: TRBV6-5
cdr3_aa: CASSYGNYGYTF
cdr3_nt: TGTGCCAGCAGTTATGGAAACTATGGCTACACCTTC

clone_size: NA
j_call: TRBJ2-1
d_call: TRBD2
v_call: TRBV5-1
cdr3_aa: CASSGLGTSGPRYNEQFF
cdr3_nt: TGCGCCAGCAGCGGCCTTGGGACTAGCGGACCACGATACAATGAGCAGTTCTTC

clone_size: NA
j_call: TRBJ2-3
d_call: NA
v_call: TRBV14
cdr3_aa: CASSHFDAGSTDTQYF
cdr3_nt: TGTGCCAGCAGCCATTTTGATGCGGGTAGCACAGATACGCAGTATTTT

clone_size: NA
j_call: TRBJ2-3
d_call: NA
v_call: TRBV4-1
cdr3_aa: CASSQVLSDTQYF
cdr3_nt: TGCGCCAGCAGCCAGGTACTCTCCGATACGCAGTATTTT

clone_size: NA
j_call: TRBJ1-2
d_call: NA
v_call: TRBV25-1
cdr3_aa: CASDNRAGDGYTF
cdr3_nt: TGTGCCAGCGACAACAGGGCTGGGGATGGCTACACCTTC

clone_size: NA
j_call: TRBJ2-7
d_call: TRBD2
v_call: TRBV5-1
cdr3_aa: CASSLGRGFNEQYF
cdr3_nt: TGCGCCAGCAGCTTGGGGCGGGGGTTCAACGAGCAGTACTTC

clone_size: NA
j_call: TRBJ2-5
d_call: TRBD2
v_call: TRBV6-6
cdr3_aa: CASRPRGAGEEETQYF
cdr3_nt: TGTGCCAGCAGACCCCGGGGAGCGGGAGAGGAGGAGACCCAGTACTTC

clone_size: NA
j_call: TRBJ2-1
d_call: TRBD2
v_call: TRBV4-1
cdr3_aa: CASSSQAGGPDNEQFF
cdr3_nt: TGCGCCAGCAGCTCGCAAGCGGGAGGGCCTGATAATGAGCAGTTCTTC

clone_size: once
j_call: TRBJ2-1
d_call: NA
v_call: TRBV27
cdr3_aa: CASTTRREGSYNEQFF
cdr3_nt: TGTGCCAGCACGACTAGGAGGGAAGGCTCCTACAATGAGCAGTTCTTC

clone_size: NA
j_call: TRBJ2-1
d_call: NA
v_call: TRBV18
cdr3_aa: CASSPGTFSYNEQFF
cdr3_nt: TGTGCCAGCTCACCGGGGACATTCTCCTACAATGAGCAGTTCTTC

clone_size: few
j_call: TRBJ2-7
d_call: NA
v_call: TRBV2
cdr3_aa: CASSAASENHEQYF
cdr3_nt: TGTGCCAGCAGTGCGGCTAGCGAGAACCACGAGCAGTACTTC

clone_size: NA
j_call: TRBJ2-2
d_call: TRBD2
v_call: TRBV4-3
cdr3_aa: CASSQEGGGRDTGELFF
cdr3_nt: TGCGCCAGCAGCCAAGAGGGTGGCGGGAGGGACACTGGGGAGCTGTTTTTT

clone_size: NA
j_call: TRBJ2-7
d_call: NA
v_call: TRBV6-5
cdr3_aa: CASSYSLPYEQYF
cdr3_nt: TGTGCCAGCAGTTACTCTCTCCCCTACGAGCAGTACTTC

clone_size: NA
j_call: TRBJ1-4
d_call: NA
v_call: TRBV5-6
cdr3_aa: CASSLPGTGGEKLFF
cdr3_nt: TGTGCCAGCAGCTTACCTGGGACTGGCGGTGAAAAACTGTTTTTT

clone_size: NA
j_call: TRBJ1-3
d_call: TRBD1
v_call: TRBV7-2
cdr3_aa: CASSLTGGDTIYF
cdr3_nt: TGTGCCAGCAGCCTTACAGGGGGTGACACCATATATTTT

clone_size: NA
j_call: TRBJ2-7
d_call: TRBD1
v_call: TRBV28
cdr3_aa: CASSPGQGYEQYF
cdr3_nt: TGTGCCAGCAGTCCGGGACAGGGTTACGAGCAGTACTTC

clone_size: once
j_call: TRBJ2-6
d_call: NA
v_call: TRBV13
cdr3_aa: CASSFYSGANVLTF
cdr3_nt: TGTGCCAGCAGCTTCTATTCTGGGGCCAACGTCCTGACTTTC

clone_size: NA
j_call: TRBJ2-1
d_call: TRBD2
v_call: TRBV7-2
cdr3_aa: CASSVDLAGRSYNEQFF
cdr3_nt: TGTGCCAGCAGCGTCGATCTAGCGGGGCGGTCCTACAATGAGCAGTTCTTC

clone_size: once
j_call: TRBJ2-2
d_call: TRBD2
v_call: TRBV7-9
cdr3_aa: CASGTSEAGELFF
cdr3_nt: TGTGCCAGCGGGACTAGTGAGGCCGGGGAGCTGTTTTTT

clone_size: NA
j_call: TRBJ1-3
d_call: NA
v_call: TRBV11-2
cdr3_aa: CASRFGLLENTIYF
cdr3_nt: TGTGCCAGCAGGTTCGGACTCCTAGAAAACACCATATATTTT

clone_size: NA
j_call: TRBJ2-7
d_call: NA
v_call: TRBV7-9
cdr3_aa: CASSSTGSEQYF
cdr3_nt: TGTGCCAGCAGCTCAACAGGGAGCGAGCAGTACTTC

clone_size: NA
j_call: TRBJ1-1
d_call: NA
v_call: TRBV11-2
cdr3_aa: CASSLGGETEAFF
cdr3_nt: TGTGCCAGCAGCTTAGGAGGGGAGACTGAAGCTTTCTTT

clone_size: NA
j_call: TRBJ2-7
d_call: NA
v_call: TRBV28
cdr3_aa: CASSLWAEQYF
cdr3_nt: TGTGCCAGCAGTTTGTGGGCCGAGCAGTACTTC

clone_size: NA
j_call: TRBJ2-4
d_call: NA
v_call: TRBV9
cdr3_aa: CASSGGYPAKNIQYF
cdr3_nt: TGTGCCAGCAGCGGCGGTTATCCAGCCAAAAACATTCAGTACTTC

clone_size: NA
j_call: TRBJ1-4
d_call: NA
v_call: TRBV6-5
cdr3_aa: CASGVYPGEKLFF
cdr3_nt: TGTGCCAGCGGTGTATACCCCGGTGAAAAACTGTTTTTT

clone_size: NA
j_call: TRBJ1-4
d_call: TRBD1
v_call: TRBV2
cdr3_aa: CASQGAPYEKLFF
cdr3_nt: TGTGCCAGCCAGGGGGCGCCGTACGAAAAACTGTTTTTT

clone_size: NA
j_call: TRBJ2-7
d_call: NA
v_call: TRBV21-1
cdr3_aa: CASSKICYEQYF
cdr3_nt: TGTGCCAGCAGCAAAATATGTTACGAGCAGTACTTC

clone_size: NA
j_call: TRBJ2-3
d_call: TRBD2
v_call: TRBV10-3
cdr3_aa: CAIGQREASTDTQYF
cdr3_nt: TGTGCCATAGGCCAACGGGAGGCCAGCACAGATACGCAGTATTTT

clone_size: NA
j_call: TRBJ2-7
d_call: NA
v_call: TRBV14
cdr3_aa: CASSQVDGSYEQYF
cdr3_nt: TGTGCCAGCAGCCAAGTCGACGGATCCTACGAGCAGTACTTC

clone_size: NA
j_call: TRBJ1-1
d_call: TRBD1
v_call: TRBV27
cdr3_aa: CASVGQGATEAFF
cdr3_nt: TGTGCCAGCGTTGGACAGGGGGCCACTGAAGCTTTCTTT

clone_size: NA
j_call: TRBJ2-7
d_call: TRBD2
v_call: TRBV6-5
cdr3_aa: CASTREAGSSYEQYF
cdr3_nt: TGTGCCAGCACCCGGGAGGCGGGGAGCTCCTACGAGCAGTACTTC

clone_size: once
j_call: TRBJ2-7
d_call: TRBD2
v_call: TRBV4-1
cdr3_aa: CASSLLANTYEQYF
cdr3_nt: TGCGCCAGCAGCCTACTAGCGAACACCTACGAGCAGTACTTC